This TCR beta chain is from a study of early T cells in non-severe SARS-CoV-2 infection (dated by TCRdb to the early 2020s). The study in broad terms: Because TCR sequencing was done on bulk RNA from unsorted whole blood, the alpha and beta chains could not be paired.

This was a case-control study nested in a cohort of healthcare workers in London, UK, who had nasopharyngeal swab PCR tests and blood samples taken every week. Healthcare workers were enrolled in the week of the UK lockdown, from 23 to 31 March 2020, and were followed every week for up to roughly 16 weeks. The V end gives up 5 bases and the J end 6 bases, leaving 11 bases in the junction not matched to a gene. The CDR3 numbers 15 residues from cysteine through phenylalanine. Just CDR3 DNA is preserved here, 45 bases in frame from base 1. The germline V gene gives CDR1 as SGHAT and CDR2 as FQNNGV. This clonotype was counted ten times or more. Which antigen it targets is not known. Within one base of it there is no much larger clone, and no base qualities were kept. The library was produced with 5' RACE. Sequencing instrument: NextSeq 500. The TCR library protocol attached unique molecular identifiers to individual cDNA molecules to correct for sequencing error and PCR bias. Both TCR alpha and beta chains were sequenced, and tight co-correlation was observed between alpha and beta sequence abundances in each sample. In the source study's methods: Decombinator V4 was used to annotate TCR sequences for V gene, J gene and CDR3. TCRs were defined as expanded if a significant change between any two time points was detected under a Poisson model with p below 0.0001. TCR abundances were normalised to the total number of TCRs sequenced per sample and expressed as counts per million. TRAV1-2 paired with TRAJ12, TRAJ20 or TRAJ33 defined MAIT TCRs, while TRAV10 paired with TRAJ18 defined iNKT TCRs. VDJdb, accessed on 1 November 2021, was searched for TCRs annotated for CMV, EBV and SARS-CoV-2, and TCRs annotated for more than one antigen were excluded. TCRdb reran the public reads through fastp at Q25 and MiXCR, keeping productive beta chains. Every CDR3 protein is listed once, alongside the most common genes and DNA of its rows. The V and J calls follow TCRdb's processing rather than the paper's. Present in this sample are about 30,000 distinct CDR3 sequences, roughly 3.9% of which were seen just once. The ten largest account for around 8.2% of the sample.

General conclusions and limits of the study: VDJdb matching was skewed toward anti-spike CD8 responses and likely underestimated virus-specific expansions, missing private and CD4 specificities.

Recombination joined TRBV11-2 with TRBJ1-1; TRBD1 matches 8 bases in the middle. This TCR was recovered from an adult who was a healthcare worker with PCR-confirmed SARS-CoV-2 infection or an uninfected control (not recorded which). The specimen was whole blood. The DNA sequence follows: TGTGCCAGCAGCCCAGGGCAGGGGGCGAGAGCTGAAGCTTTCTTT. This encodes CASSPGQGARAEAFF.